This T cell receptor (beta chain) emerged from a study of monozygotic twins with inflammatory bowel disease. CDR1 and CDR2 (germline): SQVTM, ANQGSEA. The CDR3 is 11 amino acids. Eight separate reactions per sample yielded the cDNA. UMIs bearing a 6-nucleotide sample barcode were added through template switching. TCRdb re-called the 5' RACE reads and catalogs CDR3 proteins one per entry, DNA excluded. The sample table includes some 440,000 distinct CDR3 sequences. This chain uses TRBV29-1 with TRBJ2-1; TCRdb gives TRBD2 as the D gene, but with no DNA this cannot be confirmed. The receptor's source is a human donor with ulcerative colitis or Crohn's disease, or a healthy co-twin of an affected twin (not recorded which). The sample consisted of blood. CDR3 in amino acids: CSVMSGLEQFF.